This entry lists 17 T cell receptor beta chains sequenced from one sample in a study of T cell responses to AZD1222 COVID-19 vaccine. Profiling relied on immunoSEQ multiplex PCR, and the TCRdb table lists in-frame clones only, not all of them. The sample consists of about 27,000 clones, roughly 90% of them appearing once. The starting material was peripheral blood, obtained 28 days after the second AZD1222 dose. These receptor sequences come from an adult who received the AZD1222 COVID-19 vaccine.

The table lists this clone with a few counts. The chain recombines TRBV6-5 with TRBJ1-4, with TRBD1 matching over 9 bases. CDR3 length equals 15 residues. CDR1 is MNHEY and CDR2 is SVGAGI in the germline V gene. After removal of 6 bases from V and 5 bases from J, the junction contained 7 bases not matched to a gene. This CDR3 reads CASRRTTGGNEKLFF. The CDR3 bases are TGTGCCAGCAGGAGGACGACAGGGGGGAATGAAAAACTGTTTTTT.

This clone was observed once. The CDR3 sequence is CASSLRGGGRGTDTQYF. The CDR3 DNA reads as TGTGCCAGCAGTTTAAGGGGCGGGGGCAGGGGGACAGATACGCAGTATTTT. The chain uses TRBV27 and TRBJ2-3; TRBD1 or TRBD2 may be the D gene (7 bases each). Trimming left V 2 bases short and J 3 bases short, with 18 bases between. The germline V gene encodes CDR1 MNHEY and CDR2 SMNVEV (reference sequence). CDR3 length: 17 residues.

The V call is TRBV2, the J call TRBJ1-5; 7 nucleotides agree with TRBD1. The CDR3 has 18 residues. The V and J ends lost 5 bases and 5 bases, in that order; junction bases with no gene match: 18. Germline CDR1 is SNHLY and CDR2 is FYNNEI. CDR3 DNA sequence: TGTGCCAGCAGTCCCTTGACAGGGAGCTGGGACAAGGATCAGCCCCAGCATTTT. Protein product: CASSPLTGSWDKDQPQHF.

In DNA form, the CDR3 reads TGTGCCAGCAGCTTGATCACAGGGGTAGATACGCAGTATTTT. Translation gives CASSLITGVDTQYF. This rearrangement joins TRBV5-5 to TRBJ2-3; 7 nucleotides align to TRBD1. Germline loops: CDR1 SGHKS, CDR2 YYEKEE (reference sequence). The CDR3 has 14 residues. Unmatched junction bases numbered 4, after V lost 1 base and J lost 5 bases.

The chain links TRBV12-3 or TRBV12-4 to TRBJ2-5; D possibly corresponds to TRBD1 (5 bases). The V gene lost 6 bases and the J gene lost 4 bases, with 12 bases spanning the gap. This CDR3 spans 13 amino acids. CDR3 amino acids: CASRFQGGETQYF. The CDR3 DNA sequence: TGTGCCAGCAGGTTCCAGGGTGGAGAGACCCAGTACTTC.

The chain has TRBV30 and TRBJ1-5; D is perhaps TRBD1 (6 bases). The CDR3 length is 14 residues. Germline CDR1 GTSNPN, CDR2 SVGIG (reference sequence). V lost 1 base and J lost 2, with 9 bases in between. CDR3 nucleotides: TGTGCCTGGAGTGGGGGGCTAGGCAATCAGCCCCAGCATTTT. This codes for CAWSGGLGNQPQHF.

CDR3 DNA sequence: TGTGCCAGCAGTCAAGGGGGCAGGGCGCAGCCCCAGCATTTT. It encodes CASSQGGRAQPQHF. The chain joins TRBV7-9 to TRBJ1-5, with 7 bases identical to TRBD1. J gave up 7 bases and V 6 bases, and 9 bases lay outside the gene matches. The CDR3 has 14 amino acids. CDR1 is SEHNR, CDR2 FQNEAQ, per germline (reference sequence).

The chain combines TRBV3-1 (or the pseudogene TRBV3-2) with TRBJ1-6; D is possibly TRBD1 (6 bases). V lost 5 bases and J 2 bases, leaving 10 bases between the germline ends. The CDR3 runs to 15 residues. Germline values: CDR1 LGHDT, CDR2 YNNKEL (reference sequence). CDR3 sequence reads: CASSFGQTYNSPLHF. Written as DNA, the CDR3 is TGTGCCAGCAGCTTCGGACAGACCTATAATTCACCCCTCCACTTT.

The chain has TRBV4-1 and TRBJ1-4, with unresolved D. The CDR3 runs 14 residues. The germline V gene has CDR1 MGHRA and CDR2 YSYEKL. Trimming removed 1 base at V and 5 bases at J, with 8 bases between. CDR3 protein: CASSQGRGNEKLFF. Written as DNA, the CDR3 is TGCGCCAGCAGCCAAGGCCGAGGGAATGAAAAACTGTTTTTT.

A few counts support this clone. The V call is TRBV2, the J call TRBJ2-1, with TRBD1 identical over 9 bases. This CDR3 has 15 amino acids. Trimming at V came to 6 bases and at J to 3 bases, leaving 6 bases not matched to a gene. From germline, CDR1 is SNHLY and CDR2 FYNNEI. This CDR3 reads CASRMGQGDYNEQFF. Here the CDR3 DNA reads TGTGCCAGCAGGATGGGACAGGGAGACTACAATGAGCAGTTCTTC. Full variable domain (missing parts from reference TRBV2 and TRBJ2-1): EPEVTQTPSHQVTQMGQEVILRCVPISNHLYFYWYRQILGQKVEFLVSFYNNEISEKSEIFDDQFSVERPDGSNFTLKIRSTKLEDSAMYFCASRMGQGDYNEQFFGPGTRLTVL.

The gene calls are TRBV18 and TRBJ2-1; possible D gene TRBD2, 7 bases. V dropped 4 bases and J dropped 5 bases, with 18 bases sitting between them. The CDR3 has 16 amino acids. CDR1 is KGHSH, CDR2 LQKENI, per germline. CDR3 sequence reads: CASSRRGGQADNEQFF. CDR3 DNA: TGTGCCAGCTCACGGAGGGGGGGCCAAGCGGACAATGAGCAGTTCTTC.

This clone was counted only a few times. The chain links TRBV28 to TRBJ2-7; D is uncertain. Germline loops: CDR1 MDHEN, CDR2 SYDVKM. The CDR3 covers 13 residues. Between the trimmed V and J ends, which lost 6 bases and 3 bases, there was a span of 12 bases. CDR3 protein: CASSRGRFYEQYF. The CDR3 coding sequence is TGTGCCAGCAGCCGAGGACGGTTCTACGAGCAGTACTTC.

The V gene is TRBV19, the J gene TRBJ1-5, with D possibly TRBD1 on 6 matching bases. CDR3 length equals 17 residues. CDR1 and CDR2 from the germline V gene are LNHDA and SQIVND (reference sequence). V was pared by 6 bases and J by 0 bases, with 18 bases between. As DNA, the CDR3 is TGTGCCAGTAGGGTAAGGGCCCAGGGGACTAGCAATCAGCCCCAGCATTTT. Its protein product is CASRVRAQGTSNQPQHF.

CDR3 protein: CASSLGPQETQYF. CDR3 in DNA: TGTGCCAGCAGTTTAGGCCCGCAAGAGACCCAGTACTTC. This sequence joins TRBV12-3 or TRBV12-4 and TRBJ2-5, with D hard to call. CDR3 length equals 13 residues. V dropped 1 base and J dropped 2 bases, with 5 bases sitting between them.

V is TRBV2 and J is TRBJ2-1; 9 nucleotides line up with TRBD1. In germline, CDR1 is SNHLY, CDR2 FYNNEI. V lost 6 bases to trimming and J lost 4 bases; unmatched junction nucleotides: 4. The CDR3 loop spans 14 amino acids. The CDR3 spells CASRTGGGYNEQFF. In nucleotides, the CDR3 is TGTGCCAGCAGGACAGGGGGGGGATACAATGAGCAGTTCTTC.

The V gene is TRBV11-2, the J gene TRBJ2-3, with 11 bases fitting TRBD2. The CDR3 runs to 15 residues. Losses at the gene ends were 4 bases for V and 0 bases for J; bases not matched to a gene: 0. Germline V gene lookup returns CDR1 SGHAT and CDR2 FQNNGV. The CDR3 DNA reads TGTGCCAGCAGCTGGACTAGCGGGAGCACAGATACGCAGTATTTT. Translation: CASSWTSGSTDTQYF.

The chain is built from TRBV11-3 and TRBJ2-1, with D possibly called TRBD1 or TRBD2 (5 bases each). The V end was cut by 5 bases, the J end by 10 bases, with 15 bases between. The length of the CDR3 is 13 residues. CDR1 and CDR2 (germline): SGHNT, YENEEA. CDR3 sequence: CASSDHGATEQFF. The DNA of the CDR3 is TGTGCCAGCAGCGATCACGGGGCAACCGAGCAGTTCTTC.